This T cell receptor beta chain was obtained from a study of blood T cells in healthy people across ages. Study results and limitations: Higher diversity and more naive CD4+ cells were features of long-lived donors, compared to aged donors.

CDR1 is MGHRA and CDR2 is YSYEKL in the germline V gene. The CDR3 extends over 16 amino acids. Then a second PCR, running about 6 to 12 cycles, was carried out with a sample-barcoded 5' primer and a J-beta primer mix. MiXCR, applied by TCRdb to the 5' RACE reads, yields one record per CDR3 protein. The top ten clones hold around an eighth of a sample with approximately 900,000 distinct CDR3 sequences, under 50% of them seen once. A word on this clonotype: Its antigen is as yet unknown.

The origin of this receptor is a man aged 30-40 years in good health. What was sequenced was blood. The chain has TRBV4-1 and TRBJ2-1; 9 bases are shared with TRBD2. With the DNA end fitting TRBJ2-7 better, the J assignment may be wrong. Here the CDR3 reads CASSQLAGVSYNEQYF. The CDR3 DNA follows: TGCGCCAGCAGCCAATTAGCGGGAGTCTCCTACAATGAGCAGTACTTC.